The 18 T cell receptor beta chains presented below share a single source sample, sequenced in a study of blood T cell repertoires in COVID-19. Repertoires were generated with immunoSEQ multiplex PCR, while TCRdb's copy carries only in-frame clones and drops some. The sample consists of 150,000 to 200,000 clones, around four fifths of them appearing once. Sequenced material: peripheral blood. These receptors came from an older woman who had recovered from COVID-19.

This CDR3 reads CASSVTGGGYGYTF. The CDR3 DNA reads TGTGCCAGCAGCGTTACAGGGGGCGGCTATGGCTACACCTTC. The gene calls are TRBV2 and TRBJ1-2, with 9 bases fitting TRBD1. With 6 bases clipped from V and 4 bases from J, the junction kept 6 bases outside the gene matches. Germline V lookup: CDR1 SNHLY, CDR2 FYNNEI. This CDR3 is 14 amino acids long. Full variable domain (rest looked up from reference TRBV2 and TRBJ1-2): EPEVTQTPSHQVTQMGQEVILRCVPISNHLYFYWYRQILGQKVEFLVSFYNNEISEKSEIFDDQFSVERPDGSNFTLKIRSTKLEDSAMYFCASSVTGGGYGYTFGSGTRLTVV.

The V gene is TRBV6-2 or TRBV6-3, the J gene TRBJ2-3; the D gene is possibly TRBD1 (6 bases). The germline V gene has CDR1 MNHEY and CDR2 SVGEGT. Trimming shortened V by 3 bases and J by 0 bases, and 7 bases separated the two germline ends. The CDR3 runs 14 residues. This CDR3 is CASSYRGSTDTQYF. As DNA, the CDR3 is TGTGCCAGCAGTTATAGGGGGAGCACAGATACGCAGTATTTT.

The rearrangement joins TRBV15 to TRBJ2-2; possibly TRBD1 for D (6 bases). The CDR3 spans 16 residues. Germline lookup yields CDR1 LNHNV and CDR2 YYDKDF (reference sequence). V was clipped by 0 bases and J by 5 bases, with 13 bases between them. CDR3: CATSRDRGGQTGELFF. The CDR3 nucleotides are TGTGCCACCAGCAGAGATCGAGGGGGTCAAACCGGGGAGCTGTTTTTT.

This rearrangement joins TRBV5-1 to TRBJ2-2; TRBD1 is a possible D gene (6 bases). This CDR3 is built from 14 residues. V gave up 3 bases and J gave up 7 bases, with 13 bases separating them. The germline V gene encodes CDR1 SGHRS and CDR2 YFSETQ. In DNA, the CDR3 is TGCGCCAGCAGCTCAGGGGTTGGGGACGGGGAGCTGTTTTTT. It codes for CASSSGVGDGELFF.

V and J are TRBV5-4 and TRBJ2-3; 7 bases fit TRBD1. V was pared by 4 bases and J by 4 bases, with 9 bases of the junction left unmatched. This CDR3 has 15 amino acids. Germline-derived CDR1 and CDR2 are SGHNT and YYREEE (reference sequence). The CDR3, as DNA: TGTGCCAGCAGCCGGCCGACAGGGAACCCAGATACGCAGTATTTT. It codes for CASSRPTGNPDTQYF.

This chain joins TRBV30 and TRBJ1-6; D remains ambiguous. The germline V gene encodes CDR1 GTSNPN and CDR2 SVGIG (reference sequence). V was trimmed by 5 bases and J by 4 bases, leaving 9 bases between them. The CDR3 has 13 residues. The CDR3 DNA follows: TGTGCCTGGGTGGAGCGGTATAATTCACCCCTCCACTTT. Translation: CAWVERYNSPLHF.

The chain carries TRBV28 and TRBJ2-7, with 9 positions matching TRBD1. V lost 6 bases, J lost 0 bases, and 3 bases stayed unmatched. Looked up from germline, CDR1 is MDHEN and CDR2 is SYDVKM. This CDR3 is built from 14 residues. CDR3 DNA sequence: TGTGCCAGCAGGTCGACAGGGGGCTCCTACGAGCAGTACTTC. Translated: CASRSTGGSYEQYF.

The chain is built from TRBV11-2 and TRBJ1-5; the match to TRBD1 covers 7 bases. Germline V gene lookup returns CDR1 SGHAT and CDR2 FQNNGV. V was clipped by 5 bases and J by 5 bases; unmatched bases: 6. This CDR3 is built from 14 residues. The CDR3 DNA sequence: TGTGCCAGCAGCCAGAACAGGGGCGATCAGCCCCAGCATTTT. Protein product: CASSQNRGDQPQHF.

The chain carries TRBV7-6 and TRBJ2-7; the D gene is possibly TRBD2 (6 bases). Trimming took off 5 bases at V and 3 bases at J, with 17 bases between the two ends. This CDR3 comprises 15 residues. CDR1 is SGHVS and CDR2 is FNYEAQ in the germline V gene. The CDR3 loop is CASSPRGRDDYEQYF. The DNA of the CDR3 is TGTGCCAGCAGCCCGCGGGGAAGGGATGACTACGAGCAGTACTTC.

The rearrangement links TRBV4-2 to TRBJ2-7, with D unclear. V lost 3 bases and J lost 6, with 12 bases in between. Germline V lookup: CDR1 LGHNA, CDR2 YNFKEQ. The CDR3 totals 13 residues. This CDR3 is CASSQPNLGEQYF. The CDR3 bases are TGTGCCAGCAGCCAGCCGAACCTCGGCGAGCAGTACTTC.

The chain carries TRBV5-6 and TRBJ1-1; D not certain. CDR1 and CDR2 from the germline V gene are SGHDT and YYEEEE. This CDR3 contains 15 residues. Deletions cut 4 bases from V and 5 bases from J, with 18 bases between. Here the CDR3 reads CASSRRTGFSTEAFF. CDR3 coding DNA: TGTGCCAGCAGCCGGAGGACTGGTTTCTCAACTGAAGCTTTCTTT.

The CDR3 sequence: CAIGGRGDPKETQYF. DNA of the CDR3: TGTGCCATCGGAGGGCGGGGCGACCCAAAAGAGACCCAGTACTTC. The V and J genes are TRBV10-3 and TRBJ2-5; tentatively, D is TRBD2 (6 bases). Trimming shortened V by 8 bases and J by 3 bases, and 19 bases separated the two germline ends. CDR3 size: 15 residues. Germline V gene sequence: CDR1 ENHRY, CDR2 SYGVKD.

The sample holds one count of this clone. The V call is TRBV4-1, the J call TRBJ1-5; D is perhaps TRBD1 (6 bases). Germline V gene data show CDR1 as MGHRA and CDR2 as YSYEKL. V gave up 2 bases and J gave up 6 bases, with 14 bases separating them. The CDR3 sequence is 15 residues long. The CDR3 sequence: CASSQRAGGGQPQHF. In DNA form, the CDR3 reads TGCGCCAGCAGCCAACGGGCTGGGGGCGGTCAGCCCCAGCATTTT.

CDR3 sequence: CASRPGLAGIEQFF. CDR3 sequence (DNA): TGTGCCAGCAGGCCGGGACTAGCGGGGATTGAGCAGTTCTTC. The rearrangement links TRBV9 to TRBJ2-1; 13 bases are a match to TRBD2. J lost 9 bases, V lost 5 bases, and 5 bases had no gene match. The CDR3 loop spans 14 amino acids. CDR1 and CDR2 (germline): SGDLS, YYNGEE.

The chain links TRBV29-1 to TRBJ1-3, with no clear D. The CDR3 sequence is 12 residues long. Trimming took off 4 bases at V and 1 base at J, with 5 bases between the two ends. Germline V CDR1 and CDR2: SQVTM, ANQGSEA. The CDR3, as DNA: TGCAGCGTTGGGCAATCTGGAAACACCATATATTTT. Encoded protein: CSVGQSGNTIYF. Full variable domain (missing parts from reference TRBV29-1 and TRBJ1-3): SAVISQKPSRDICQRGTSLTIQCQVDSQVTMMFWYRQQPGQSLTLIATANQGSEATYESGFVIDKFPISRPNLTFSTLTVSNMSPEDSSIYLCSVGQSGNTIYFGEGSWLTVV.

This chain's CDR3 is CASSIAATSNQPQHF. The CDR3 DNA follows: TGTGCCAGTAGTATCGCGGCAACTAGCAATCAGCCCCAGCATTTT. This sequence joins TRBV19 and TRBJ1-5; D is undetermined. Germline loops: CDR1 LNHDA, CDR2 SQIVND (reference sequence). This CDR3 contains 15 residues. Trimming pared 3 bases from V and 0 bases from J, leaving 9 bases between.

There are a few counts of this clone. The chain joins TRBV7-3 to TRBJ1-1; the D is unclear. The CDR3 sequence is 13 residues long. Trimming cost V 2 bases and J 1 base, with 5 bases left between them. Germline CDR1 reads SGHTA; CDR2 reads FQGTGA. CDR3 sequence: CASSLFSNTEAFF. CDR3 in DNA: TGTGCCAGCAGCTTATTCTCGAACACTGAAGCTTTCTTT.

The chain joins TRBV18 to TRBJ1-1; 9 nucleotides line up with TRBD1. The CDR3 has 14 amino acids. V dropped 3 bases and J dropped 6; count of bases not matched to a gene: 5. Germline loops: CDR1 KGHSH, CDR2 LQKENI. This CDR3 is CASSPGTGFAEAFF. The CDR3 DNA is TGTGCCAGCTCACCCGGGACAGGGTTCGCTGAAGCTTTCTTT.